This T cell receptor (beta chain) was retrieved from a study of chemoradiotherapy in HPV16-positive cancers. Some clones are missing from TCRdb's copy, which holds only in-frame ones; the method was immunoSEQ multiplex PCR. The repertoire holds about 36,000 clones, with 92% as singletons. Only one count was recorded for this clone. Antigen: not known. The CDR3 sequence is 18 residues long. V shed 9 bases and J 4 bases; nucleotides not matched to a gene: 18. Per germline, CDR1 MNHEY and CDR2 SMNVEV (reference sequence). Broader study findings: For HPV16-positive patients, expanding HPV-responsive T cells associated with longer recurrence-free survival. Candidate HPV-specific clones and E7-related TCR motifs grew in tumor during treatment.

This clonotype originated in a human donor with HPV-associated anogenital cancer. The sample here was blood, taken from a patient who underwent chemoradiotherapy. The gene calls are TRBV27 and TRBJ2-1, with 10 positions matching TRBD2. The chain's CDR3 is CASNSIQASGGLYNEQFF. The CDR3 DNA sequence: TGTGCCAGTAATTCAATACAGGCTAGCGGGGGCCTTTACAATGAGCAGTTCTTC.